This T cell receptor (beta chain) came from a study of technical replicates of blood from a few donors. Germline V gives CDR1 SEHNR, CDR2 FQNEAQ (reference sequence). The V end was cut by 1 base, the J end by 4 bases, with 5 bases between. The CDR3 spans 13 residues. The data were produced by immunoSEQ multiplex PCR, yet TCRdb's version contains in-frame clones alone and is incomplete. The sample contains about 79,000 clones, 94% of which appear only once. Only one count was recorded for this clone. Sequences were obtained from T cells isolated from PBMCs. The J gene is TRBJ2-1, the V gene TRBV7-9; D not resolved. The TCR sequence derives from a human donor in good health. The CDR3 sequence is CASSLGLYNEQFF. CDR3 in DNA: TGTGCCAGCAGCTTAGGACTTTACAATGAGCAGTTCTTC.